Following are 13 T cell receptor beta chains from one sample sequenced in a study of blood T cell repertoires in COVID-19. Repertoires were generated with immunoSEQ multiplex PCR, while TCRdb's copy carries only in-frame clones and drops some. The table records about 500,000 clones, about 89% of them present only once. The sample comprised peripheral blood. Every receptor here comes from a woman aged 45 to 65 with COVID-19, enrolled during active disease.

V is TRBV9 and J is TRBJ2-2; 9 bases are a match to TRBD2. V shed 5 bases and J 1 base; nucleotides not matched to a gene: 0. The germline CDR1 and CDR2 sequences are SGDLS and YYNGEE. The CDR3 covers 14 residues. The CDR3 DNA is TGTGCCAGCAGAGCGGGGGGGAACACCGGGGAGCTGTTTTTT. Residues: CASRAGGNTGELFF.

The table lists this clone with a count of one. The rearrangement uses TRBV29-1 and TRBJ1-1, with D possibly matching TRBD1 (5 bases). Trimming left V 6 bases short and J 8 bases short, with 13 bases between. The CDR3 has 11 amino acids. Per germline, CDR1 SQVTM and CDR2 ANQGSEA. The CDR3 DNA reads TGCAGCGTACAATCGACAGCAGAAGCTTTCTTT. Amino acids: CSVQSTAEAFF.

The gene calls are TRBV4-2 and TRBJ2-3; D perhaps matches TRBD1 (7 bases). Germline loops: CDR1 LGHNA, CDR2 YNFKEQ. The CDR3 is 19 residues long. The V and J ends lost 3 bases and 5 bases respectively, with 27 bases between them. The CDR3 coding sequence is TGTGCCAGCAGCCATAGAAGGGTGGCTCCAGGGGGGTCCCGAGATACGCAGTATTTT. This encodes CASSHRRVAPGGSRDTQYF.

The J gene is TRBJ2-7, the V gene TRBV3-1 (or the pseudogene TRBV3-2), with 11 nucleotides matching TRBD2. Germline CDR1 is LGHDT and CDR2 is YNNKEL (reference sequence). The CDR3 is 16 residues long. V was pared by 5 bases and J by 3 bases, with 9 bases of the junction left unmatched. CDR3 in DNA: TGTGCCAGCAGCTCCGGACTAGCGGGCCTTGTCTACGAGCAGTACTTC. This codes for CASSSGLAGLVYEQYF.

V and J are TRBV25-1 and TRBJ2-7, with D possibly being TRBD2 (6 bases). With 6 bases removed from V and 2 bases from J, the gap between germline ends came to 14 bases. CDR1 MGHDK and CDR2 SYGVNS come from the germline V gene. The CDR3 is 14 residues long. The CDR3 sequence: CASSLRDSAYEQYF. CDR3 DNA sequence: TGTGCCAGCAGCCTTCGGGACTCCGCCTACGAGCAGTACTTC.

The J gene is TRBJ1-2, the V gene TRBV3-1 (or the pseudogene TRBV3-2), with a possible D match to TRBD1 (6 bases). CDR1 and CDR2 (germline): LGHDT, YNNKEL (reference sequence). CDR3 length: 12 residues. The V end lost 3 bases, the J end lost 8 bases, and 10 bases lay between the germline ends. The CDR3 spells CASSQGDNGYTF. The CDR3 nucleotides read TGTGCCAGCAGCCAGGGGGACAACGGCTACACCTTC.

This chain joins TRBV12-5 and TRBJ2-3; 10 nucleotides match TRBD2. Per germline, CDR1 LGHNT and CDR2 FRNRAP. The CDR3 is 15 amino acids. Trimming took 7 bases from V and 2 from J; bases not matched to a gene: 6. The CDR3 DNA follows: TGTGCTAGTGCCCCACTAGCGGGACCCACAGATACGCAGTATTTT. This sequence encodes CASAPLAGPTDTQYF. Together with reference TRBV12-5 and TRBJ2-3, the CDR3 gives the full variable domain: DARVTQTPRHKVTEMGQEVTMRCQPILGHNTVFWYRQTMMQGLELLAYFRNRAPLDDSGMPKDRFSAEMPDATLATLKIQPSEPRDSAVYFCASAPLAGPTDTQYFGPGTRLTVL.

In this sample, this clone turned up once. The chain couples TRBV7-2 to TRBJ2-7, with D possibly matching TRBD2 (6 bases). Deletions cut 5 bases from V and 1 base from J, with 12 bases between. Germline assignment: CDR1 SGHTA and CDR2 FQGNSA. CDR3 length: 14 residues. Here the CDR3 reads CASSPSDYSYEQYF. CDR3 nucleotide sequence: TGTGCCAGCAGCCCATCGGACTATTCCTACGAGCAGTACTTC.

The V call is TRBV4-1, the J call TRBJ1-1; no clear D gene. CDR1 and CDR2 (germline): MGHRA, YSYEKL. This CDR3 spans 15 amino acids. V gave up 1 base and J gave up 0 bases, with 9 bases separating them. The CDR3 bases are TGCGCCAGCAGCCAAGGCGGCACGGTGAACACTGAAGCTTTCTTT. This gives the protein CASSQGGTVNTEAFF.

As concerns this clone: A read error is possible here, since a much larger clone lies one base away. Distinct nucleotide sequences in the sample also encode this CDR3. V usage is TRBV5-1 and J usage is TRBJ2-2, with a possible D match to TRBD1 (5 bases). V was pared by 4 bases and J by 1 base, with 8 bases between. Germline V lookup: CDR1 SGHRS, CDR2 YFSETQ. The length of the CDR3 is 14 residues. This CDR3 is CASSLGQNTGELFF. The CDR3 nucleotides read TGCGCCAGCAGCCTAGGACAGAACACCGGGGAGCTGTTTTTT.

The chain combines TRBV9 with TRBJ1-2; 9 bases fit TRBD1. The CDR3 is 13 residues long. J gave up 8 bases and V 2 bases, and 4 bases lay outside the gene matches. CDR1 is SGDLS, CDR2 YYNGEE, per germline. The CDR3 DNA sequence: TGTGCCAGCAGCGTGGGACAGGGAAGCGGCTACACCTTC. This translates into CASSVGQGSGYTF. Drawing the rest from reference TRBV9 and TRBJ1-2, the complete variable domain is DSGVTQTPKHLITATGQRVTLRCSPRSGDLSVYWYQQSLDQGLQFLIQYYNGEERAKGNILERFSAQQFPDLHSELNLSSLELGDSALYFCASSVGQGSGYTFGSGTRLTVV.

This clone was observed a single time. V and J are TRBV21-1 and TRBJ2-3; TRBD1 was called by the table and not checked on the DNA. TRBV21-1 is tagged as a pseudogene. This CDR3 is 14 amino acids long. The CDR3 bases are TGTGCCAGCAGCGGCAGGGGTGGGACAGATACGCAGTATTTT. The encoded protein is CASSGRGGTDTQYF.

The chain has TRBV29-1 and TRBJ1-4; 10 nucleotides agree with TRBD1. Germline V lookup: CDR1 SQVTM, CDR2 ANQGSEA. The CDR3 extends over 14 amino acids. Trimming removed 6 bases from V and 7 bases from J; junction bases left unmatched: 8. CDR3 amino acids: CSVVLGTGVEKLFF. The CDR3 DNA is TGCAGCGTCGTCTTAGGGACAGGGGTTGAAAAACTGTTTTTT.